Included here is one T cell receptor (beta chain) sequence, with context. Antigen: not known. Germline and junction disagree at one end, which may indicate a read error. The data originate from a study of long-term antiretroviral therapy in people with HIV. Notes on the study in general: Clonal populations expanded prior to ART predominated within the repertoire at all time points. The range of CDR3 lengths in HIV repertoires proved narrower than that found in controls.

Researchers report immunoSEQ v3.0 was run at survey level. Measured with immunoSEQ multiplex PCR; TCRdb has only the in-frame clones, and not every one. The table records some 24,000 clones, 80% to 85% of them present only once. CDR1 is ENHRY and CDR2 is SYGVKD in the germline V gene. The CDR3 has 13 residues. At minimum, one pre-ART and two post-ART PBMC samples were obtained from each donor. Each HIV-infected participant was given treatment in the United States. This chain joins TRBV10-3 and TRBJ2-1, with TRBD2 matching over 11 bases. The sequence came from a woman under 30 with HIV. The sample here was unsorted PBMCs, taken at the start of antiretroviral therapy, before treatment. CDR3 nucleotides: TGTGCCATCAGTGAGCTAGCGGGAGGAGGAGGGGTCTTC. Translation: CAISELAGGGGVF.